Listed here are 3 T cell receptor beta chains from one sample, sequenced in a study of beta chain features in type 1 diabetes. What was sequenced were expressed TCRB transcripts, since all of the isolated RNA had been reverse transcribed. Data came from immunoSEQ multiplex PCR; TCRdb stores just in-frame clones and leaves some out. This sample yields 300,000 to 350,000 clones, of which roughly 8% are seen a single time; 0.44% belongs to the top ten. Sequencing was performed on central memory CD4+ T cells from blood. The receptors originated from a woman aged 18-35 years in good health.

V gene TRBV11-1 combines with J gene TRBJ2-3; 10 nucleotides match TRBD2. The J segment lost 9 bases and the V segment lost 0 bases, leaving 3 bases of the junction unmatched. Germline V gives CDR1 SGHAT, CDR2 FQDESV (reference sequence). This CDR3 has 14 amino acids. This chain's CDR3 is CASSLATSGTTQYF. CDR3 bases: TGTGCCAGCAGCTTAGCTACTAGCGGGACGACGCAGTATTTT.

The chain's CDR3 is CASSQDLANQETQYF. Written as DNA, the CDR3 is TGCGCCAGCAGCCAAGATCTGGCCAACCAAGAGACCCAGTACTTC. The gene calls are TRBV4-3 and TRBJ2-5, with unresolved D. Germline V gives CDR1 LGHNA, CDR2 YSLEER. V was trimmed by 0 bases and J by 0 bases, leaving 8 bases between them. The CDR3 length is 15 residues.

In its sample, this clone was seen many times. The chain couples TRBV10-3 to TRBJ2-1, with 7 bases fitting TRBD2. Germline V gene data show CDR1 as ENHRY and CDR2 as SYGVKD. The V and J ends lost 7 bases and 7 bases, in that order; junction bases with no gene match: 10. There are 14 residues in the CDR3. The CDR3 coding sequence is TGTGCCATCAATCGCGGGAGTTCGGAGAATGAGCAGTTCTTC. Translated, it gives CAINRGSSENEQFF.